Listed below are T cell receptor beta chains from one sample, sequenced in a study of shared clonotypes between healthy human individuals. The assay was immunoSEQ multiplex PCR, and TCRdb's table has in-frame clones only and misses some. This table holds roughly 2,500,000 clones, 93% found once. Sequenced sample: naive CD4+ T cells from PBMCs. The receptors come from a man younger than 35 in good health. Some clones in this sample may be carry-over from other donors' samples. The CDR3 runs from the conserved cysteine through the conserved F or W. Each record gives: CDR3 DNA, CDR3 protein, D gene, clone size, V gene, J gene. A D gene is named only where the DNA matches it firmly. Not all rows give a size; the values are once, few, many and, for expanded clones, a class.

TGTGCCAGCTCACCGGGACAGAACTATGGCTACACCTTC	CASSPGQNYGYTF	TRBD1	.	TRBV18	TRBJ1-2
TGTGCCAGCAGCTTAGCAACAGGGGTGGGATACGAGCAGTACTTC	CASSLATGVGYEQYF	TRBD1	.	TRBV7-7	TRBJ2-7
TGTGCCAGCAGTTCTGACCGGGGCGAGAGTGATACGCAGTATTTT	CASSSDRGESDTQYF	.	.	TRBV6-5	TRBJ2-3
TGTGCCAGCAGTGACCTTGGCTTTTACAGGGGCACTGAAGCTTTCTTT	CASSDLGFYRGTEAFF	TRBD1	.	TRBV2	TRBJ1-1
TGTGCCAGCAGCTTGACTAGCGGGGTTACCTACGAGCAGTACTTC	CASSLTSGVTYEQYF	TRBD2	.	TRBV5-8	TRBJ2-7
TGTGCCAGTAGTATCTTGACAGGGGGCAATCAGCCCCAGCATTTT	CASSILTGGNQPQHF	TRBD1	.	TRBV19	TRBJ1-5
TGTGCCAGCAGCTTAAAGACAGGGGGCATGTATCGGGACATTCAGTACTTC	CASSLKTGGMYRDIQYF	TRBD1	.	TRBV5-8	TRBJ2-4
TGTGCCAGCAGCTTAGAGGTTGGGGCTTCCTCCTACAATGAGCAGTTCTTC	CASSLEVGASSYNEQFF	.	.	TRBV7-9	TRBJ2-1
TGTGCCAGCTCACCAATACAGGCGGACGCTAACTATGGCTACACCTTC	CASSPIQADANYGYTF	.	.	TRBV18	TRBJ1-2
TGTGCCAGCAGCTCCGGACTAGTCTACGAGCAGTACTTC	CASSSGLVYEQYF	TRBD2	.	TRBV5-4	TRBJ2-7
TGCGCCAGCAGTGGTGGGGCGGCGGGAGGTTCGGCAGATACGCAGTATTTT	CASSGGAAGGSADTQYF	TRBD2	.	TRBV5-1	TRBJ2-3
TGTGCCAGCAGCTGGATGATTCGGGAGACCCAGTACTTC	CASSWMIRETQYF	.	.	TRBV11-2	TRBJ2-5
TGTGCCAGCAGTTTTGGTCAGGTTAGCAATCAGCCCCAGCATTTT	CASSFGQVSNQPQHF	.	.	TRBV28	TRBJ1-5
TGCGCCAGCAGTCGTGGACTAGTCTACGAGCAGTACTTC	CASSRGLVYEQYF	TRBD2	.	TRBV10-1	TRBJ2-7
TGTGCCAGCCTTAAGGTCGGACGGGGCTACGAGCAGTACTTC	CASLKVGRGYEQYF	.	.	TRBV6-5	TRBJ2-7
TGTGCCAGCAGCCCCCGGGACAGCGCCGAGCAGTACTTC	CASSPRDSAEQYF	TRBD1	.	TRBV5-4	TRBJ2-7
TGCGCCAGCAGCCAAGCTCCCGCAGGGGGCCAGGATTCACCCCTCCACTTT	CASSQAPAGGQDSPLHF	TRBD1	.	TRBV4-3	TRBJ1-6
TGTGCCACCAGCAGAGATCGTGGGGGGCAGTACTTC	CATSRDRGGQYF	.	.	TRBV15	TRBJ2-7
TGTGCCAGCAGCTCAGGACACTACAATGAGCAGTTCTTC	CASSSGHYNEQFF	.	.	TRBV5-4	TRBJ2-1
TGTGCCAGCACCTTTCTTCAGGAGGGCCAGCCCCAGCATTTT	CASTFLQEGQPQHF	.	.	TRBV6-1	TRBJ1-5
TGCGCCAGCAGCTTGGGGCAGACTACATTGGACACTGAAGCTTTCTTT	CASSLGQTTLDTEAFF	.	once	TRBV5-1	TRBJ1-1
TGTGCCTGGGATCCGGGGGAGACCCAGTACTTC	CAWDPGETQYF	.	once	TRBV30	TRBJ2-5
TGCGCCAGCAGCCCCCCCCGGGGAATGAACACTGAAGCTTTCTTT	CASSPPRGMNTEAFF	.	.	TRBV5-1	TRBJ1-1
TGTGCCAGCAGCACCCTTCCACAGGGATCCGGGGAGCTGTTTTTT	CASSTLPQGSGELFF	.	.	TRBV7-9	TRBJ2-2
TGCGCCAGCAGTAGGGACAGGGGCACTGAAGCTTTCTTT	CASSRDRGTEAFF	TRBD1	.	TRBV10-1	TRBJ1-1
TGCGCCAGCAGCCAAGATCCGGCAGGGTATTCCTACAATGAGCAGTTCTTC	CASSQDPAGYSYNEQFF	.	.	TRBV4-1	TRBJ2-1
TGTGCCAGCAGCTTCAGGCTAGCGGGAGTCGGCGATACGCAGTATTTT	CASSFRLAGVGDTQYF	TRBD2	.	TRBV5-4	TRBJ2-3
TGTGCCAGCAGCTTAGGGCCCCTAGCGGGAGCCCCCTACGAGCAGTACTTC	CASSLGPLAGAPYEQYF	TRBD2	.	TRBV7-2	TRBJ2-7
TGCGCCAGCAGCTTTGGGGATGACTATGGCTACACCTTC	CASSFGDDYGYTF	.	.	TRBV5-1	TRBJ1-2
TGCGCCAGCGGGGGGACAGTGCGCCTCGATCAGATCAGCTCTGGAAACACCATATATTTT	CASGGTVRLDQISSGNTIYF	TRBD1	.	TRBV5-1	TRBJ1-3
TGCGCCAGCAGTGCACTAGCGGCACGGGAGACCCAGTACTTC	CASSALAARETQYF	TRBD2	.	TRBV5-1	TRBJ2-5